These T cell receptor beta chains were read from a single sample in a study of immune evolution from preneoplasia to lung adenocarcinoma. Profiled with immunoSEQ multiplex PCR; TCRdb holds only in-frame clones, not every one. The sample lists under 8,000 clones; roughly 80% were seen once. Sequenced input: FFPE adjacent normal lung tissue. These receptors were obtained from a donor aged 70 or over with lung adenocarcinoma. Both conserved end residues are trimmed from each CDR3.

TRBV5-1,TRBJ2-3,ASSRSGEGSGSLDTQY
TRBV30,TRBJ2-1,AWSFEAEQF
TRBV11-3,TRBJ1-1,ASSSQGENTEAF
TRBV6-1,TRBJ2-7,ASSEAEWFLADSYEQY
TRBV5-4,TRBJ2-3,ASSLAREGTDTQY
TRBV10-3,TRBJ1-2,ATTRDRGDYGYT
TRBV11-3,TRBJ2-3,ASNRRLGLAGTGTDTQY
TRBV4-1,TRBJ2-4,ASSQGLAGGKGNIQY
TRBV29-1,TRBJ2-2,SVDPANTGELF
TRBV7-9,TRBJ1-1,ASSRAGDTEAF
TRBV7-9,TRBJ2-1,ASSSSRLAGGGWDEQF
TRBV7-6,TRBJ2-1,ASSLSAAYNEQF
TRBV5-6,TRBJ1-3,ASSQQGTSGNTIY
TRBV30,TRBJ1-1,AWTRAGGSTEAF
TRBV11-2,TRBJ2-7,ASSLATGGSVYEQY
TRBV11-2,TRBJ2-3,ASSTPSGGEDTQY
TRBV29-1,TRBJ2-7,SVPRSGSSYEQY
TRBV5-1,TRBJ1-1,ASSDDRGRMTEAF
TRBV7-9,TRBJ2-7,ASSSGERGYEQY
TRBV7-2,TRBJ2-7,ASSPGTQSYEQY
TRBV11-2,TRBJ1-1,ASSLASGGSTEAF
TRBV18,TRBJ1-1,ASSTRTEDTEAF
TRBV7-9,TRBJ1-4,ASSGHQNEKLF
TRBV11-2,TRBJ1-2,ASSLGDGPDGYT
TRBV9,TRBJ2-5,ASSVEGLRQETQY
TRBV2,TRBJ2-5,ASSDVSGTTQY
TRBV29-1,TRBJ2-3,SVKRTSGSADTQY
TRBV10-2,TRBJ2-7,ASRRGQGNEQY
TRBV5-1,TRBJ1-1,ASSPGTGEGGTEAF
TRBV30,TRBJ2-5,AWSVGDRRRQTQY
TRBV4-2,TRBJ1-4,ASSQGTAHNEKLF
TRBV30,TRBJ2-5,AWSVPGSETQY
TRBV5-1,TRBJ2-3,ASSNGIGGRGDTQY
TRBV27,TRBJ2-7,ASSSASGRAVSEQY
TRBV7-2,TRBJ2-7,ASSLQAGLAGSYEQY
TRBV4-1,TRBJ2-7,ASSPYGDSYEQY
TRBV11-3,TRBJ2-2,ASSLRRGQGTFGELF
TRBV19,TRBJ2-7,ASRTTGGQGQVEQY
TRBV4-1,TRBJ2-2,ASSLEWPGELF
TRBV7-9,TRBJ1-5,ASSFQGDSNQPQH
TRBV5-1,TRBJ2-3,ASSSFAGSSTDTQY
TRBV30,TRBJ1-1,AWTRRFTGSTQGAEAF
TRBV7-9,TRBJ2-1,ASSSVSSGHNEQF
TRBV28,TRBJ1-2,ASSSQGRGYT
TRBV2,TRBJ2-5,ASRGTGQETQY
TRBV30,TRBJ2-7,AWTPSGYYEQY
TRBV30,TRBJ2-3,AWSVRRDTQY
TRBV5-1,TRBJ1-1,ASSLAEGLDAF
TRBV10-3,TRBJ2-5,AIRMGGQVLGETQY
TRBV7-2,TRBJ2-7,ASSSGQGTYEQY
TRBV10-1,TRBJ2-7,ASGHTLQY
TRBV7-2,TRBJ2-5,ASSLQVGAGETQY
TRBV5-1,TRBJ2-7,ASSPGLLSYEQY